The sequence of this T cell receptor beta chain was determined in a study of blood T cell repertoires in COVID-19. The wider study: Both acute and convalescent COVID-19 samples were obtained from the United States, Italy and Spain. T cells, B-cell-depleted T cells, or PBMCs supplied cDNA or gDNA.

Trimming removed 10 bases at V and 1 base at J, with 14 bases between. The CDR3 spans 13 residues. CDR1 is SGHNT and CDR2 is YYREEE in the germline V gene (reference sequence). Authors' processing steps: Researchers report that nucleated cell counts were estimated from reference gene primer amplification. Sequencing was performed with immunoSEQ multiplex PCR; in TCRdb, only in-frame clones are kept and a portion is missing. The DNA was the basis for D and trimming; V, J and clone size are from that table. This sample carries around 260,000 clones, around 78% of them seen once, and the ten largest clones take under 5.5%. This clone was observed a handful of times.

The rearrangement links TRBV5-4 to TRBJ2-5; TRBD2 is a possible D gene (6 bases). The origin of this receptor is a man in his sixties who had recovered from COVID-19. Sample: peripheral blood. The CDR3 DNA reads TGTGCCGGACATAGCGGAATCCAAGAGACCCAGTACTTC. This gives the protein CAGHSGIQETQYF.